One and the same sample provided the 28 T cell receptor beta chains below, sequenced in a study of blood T cell repertoires in COVID-19. Clones were sequenced by immunoSEQ multiplex PCR, and TCRdb holds only the in-frame ones, with some missing. Altogether 60,000 to 85,000 clones are present, about 88% being singletons, with the ten largest covering 4% to 5%. Source material: peripheral blood. The receptors shown here come from a woman aged 50 to 60 with active COVID-19.

This chain joins TRBV9 and TRBJ2-3; 7 bases align to TRBD1. V was pared by 2 bases and J by 1 base, with 4 bases of the junction left unmatched. CDR1 is SGDLS and CDR2 is YYNGEE in the germline V gene. The CDR3 runs to 15 residues. Written as DNA, the CDR3 is TGTGCCAGCAGCGTTAGACAGGGTGGCACAGATACGCAGTATTTT. Protein sequence: CASSVRQGGTDTQYF.

V is TRBV6-6 and J is TRBJ2-7; the match to TRBD2 covers 13 bases. J lost 2 bases, V lost 2 bases, and 3 bases had no gene match. There are 16 residues in the CDR3. The germline V gene encodes CDR1 MNHNY and CDR2 SVGAGI (reference sequence). The CDR3 nucleotides are TGTGCCAGCAGTTACCCACTAGCGGGAGGGACCTACGAGCAGTACTTC. Translated: CASSYPLAGGTYEQYF.

The chain is built from TRBV7-2 and TRBJ2-1; 11 bases are shared with TRBD2. The germline CDR1 and CDR2 sequences are SGHTA and FQGNSA. This CDR3 is built from 15 residues. V shed 5 bases and J 4 bases; nucleotides not matched to a gene: 4. CDR3 region: CASSMGLAVYNEQFF. DNA for the CDR3: TGTGCCAGCAGCATGGGACTAGCGGTTTACAATGAGCAGTTCTTC.

In this sample, this clone turned up a few times. The rearrangement uses TRBV19 and TRBJ2-5, with TRBD2 identical over 9 bases. V lost 3 bases and J lost 0; bases outside the gene matches: 5. CDR1 and CDR2 (germline): LNHDA, SQIVND (reference sequence). The CDR3 totals 16 residues. Here the CDR3 DNA reads TGTGCCAGTAGTATCCAACTAGCGGGCCACCAAGAGACCCAGTACTTC. Protein sequence: CASSIQLAGHQETQYF.

J is TRBJ2-3 and V is TRBV10-2, with TRBD2 matching 9 bases. This CDR3 region has 13 residues. V trimming: 7 bases; J trimming: 5 bases; junction bases outside the gene matches: 4. Germline loops: CDR1 WSHSY, CDR2 SAAADI. CDR3 DNA: TGCGCCAGCAAGCTAGCGGGGCAAGATACGCAGTATTTT. Protein sequence: CASKLAGQDTQYF.

Regarding this clone: A junction end diverges from the germline sequence, so it may reflect a read error. The V gene is TRBV4-1, the J gene TRBJ2-7, with 8 positions matching TRBD1. Germline V gene sequence: CDR1 MGHRA, CDR2 YSYEKL. The length of the CDR3 is 15 residues. The CDR3 DNA sequence: TGCGCCAGCAGACAAGACAGGGGAGCCCTCTACGAGCAGTACTTC. Translating it yields CASRQDRGALYEQYF.

V is TRBV5-5 and J is TRBJ1-1, with no clear D. This CDR3 has 14 amino acids. Trimming removed 5 bases from V and 1 base from J, with 12 bases in between. Germline V gives CDR1 SGHKS, CDR2 YYEKEE (reference sequence). The CDR3, as DNA: TGTGCCAGCAGGATGACATACTCGAACACTGAAGCTTTCTTT. Amino acids: CASRMTYSNTEAFF.

This clone was picked up a small number of times. V usage is TRBV7-9 and J usage is TRBJ1-6, with 8 bases lining up with TRBD1. V shed 5 bases and J 10 bases; nucleotides not matched to a gene: 7. Germline CDR1 reads SEHNR; CDR2 reads FQNEAQ (reference sequence). The CDR3 extends over 14 amino acids. DNA for the CDR3: TGTGCCAGCAGCATGACAGGGGACCGGTCACCCCTCCACTTT. Protein: CASSMTGDRSPLHF.

The chain employs TRBV27 and TRBJ2-1; TRBD1 aligns across 9 bases. Trimming removed 1 base from V and 6 bases from J; junction bases left unmatched: 7. Germline CDR1 and CDR2: MNHEY and SMNVEV (reference sequence). This CDR3 contains 16 residues. The CDR3 DNA reads as TGTGCCAGCAGTTTATACGGGACAGGGTCTGGCAATGAGCAGTTCTTC. This encodes CASSLYGTGSGNEQFF.

The chain combines TRBV5-5 with TRBJ2-2; D may be TRBD1 (8 bases). The CDR3 loop spans 15 amino acids. With 4 bases removed from V and 6 bases from J, the gap between germline ends came to 16 bases. Germline V gene lookup returns CDR1 SGHKS and CDR2 YYEKEE (reference sequence). CDR3 residues: CASSAGQGGSGELFF. The CDR3 DNA is TGTGCCAGCAGCGCAGGACAGGGAGGGTCCGGGGAGCTGTTTTTT.

The rearrangement links TRBV7-3 to TRBJ2-2; tentative D call: TRBD1 (5 bases). Trimming stripped 5 bases from V and 0 bases from J, with 7 bases between. This CDR3 region has 14 residues. Germline V gene lookup returns CDR1 SGHTA and CDR2 FQGTGA. The CDR3 reads CASSQGANTGELFF. The DNA for the CDR3 is TGTGCCAGCAGCCAGGGTGCGAACACCGGGGAGCTGTTTTTT.

J is TRBJ2-3 and V is TRBV28; D not resolved. Trimming stripped 6 bases from V and 1 base from J, with 11 bases between. CDR1 is MDHEN, CDR2 SYDVKM, per germline. The CDR3 length is 14 residues. CDR3 sequence reads: CASSYVSGTDTQYF. The CDR3 nucleotides are TGTGCCAGCAGCTATGTCAGCGGCACAGATACGCAGTATTTT.

This clone was recorded only once. The gene calls are TRBV28 and TRBJ2-5; TRBD2 aligns across 7 bases. The CDR3 length is 15 residues. Per the germline V gene, CDR1 is MDHEN and CDR2 is SYDVKM. Trimming at V came to 3 bases and at J to 5 bases, leaving 9 bases not matched to a gene. CDR3 DNA: TGTGCCAGCAGTTTGGGGAGGGCGTTAGCGGAGACCCAGTACTTC. Translating it yields CASSLGRALAETQYF.

This chain connects TRBV9 to TRBJ2-3; D is uncertain. The CDR3 is made up of 11 amino acids. V lost 4 bases and J 9 bases, leaving 9 bases between the germline ends. Germline V gene data show CDR1 as SGDLS and CDR2 as YYNGEE. In DNA form, the CDR3 reads TGTGCCAGCAGCCTCGAGAGCACGCAGTATTTT. This sequence encodes CASSLESTQYF.

The chain uses TRBV30 and TRBJ1-1; D not resolved. The CDR3 runs to 15 residues. V lost 2 bases to trimming and J lost 0 bases, with 13 bases between them. The V gene's germline CDR1 is GTSNPN and CDR2 SVGIG (reference sequence). Written as DNA, the CDR3 is TGTGCCTGGAGTAAAAATGGACTGATGAACACTGAAGCTTTCTTT. It yields the protein CAWSKNGLMNTEAFF.

V is TRBV30 and J is TRBJ2-7; 8 nucleotides line up with TRBD2. Germline-derived CDR1 and CDR2 are GTSNPN and SVGIG (reference sequence). This CDR3 contains 13 residues. V was clipped by 1 base and J by 7 bases; unmatched bases: 6. The CDR3 region is CAWSDSGDWEQYF. Written as DNA, the CDR3 is TGTGCCTGGAGTGATAGCGGGGACTGGGAGCAGTACTTC.

The chain uses TRBV28 and TRBJ2-3, with a weak D call TRBD2 (6 bases). CDR1 and CDR2 (germline): MDHEN, SYDVKM. The CDR3 has 14 residues. The V end lost 2 bases, the J end lost 3 bases, and 9 bases lay between the germline ends. The CDR3 is CASSLVAGTDTQYF. The CDR3 DNA follows: TGTGCCAGCAGTTTAGTCGCGGGGACAGATACGCAGTATTTT.

This chain joins TRBV7-9 and TRBJ2-1; 9 nucleotides align to TRBD2. J lost 2 bases, V lost 4 bases, and 9 bases had no gene match. Per the germline V gene, CDR1 is SEHNR and CDR2 is FQNEAQ (reference sequence). The length of the CDR3 is 17 residues. CDR3 in DNA: TGTGCCAGCAGCTGGGGTAGCGGGAGAGGGGCCTACAATGAGCAGTTCTTC. It translates to CASSWGSGRGAYNEQFF.

The chain joins TRBV5-4 to TRBJ2-1; possibly TRBD2 for D (6 bases). There are 15 residues in the CDR3. Germline V gene data show CDR1 as SGHNT and CDR2 as YYREEE (reference sequence). V was clipped by 5 bases and J by 9 bases, with 21 bases between them. The CDR3 loop is CASRKQTSLGGEQFF. DNA of the CDR3: TGTGCCAGCAGAAAACAGACTAGTTTGGGGGGTGAGCAGTTCTTC.

This clone was seen a handful of times. Germline is not matched at one junction end, which may reflect a read error. This chain joins TRBV11-1 and TRBJ2-3; maybe TRBD2 (7 bases). CDR1 SGHAT and CDR2 FQDESV come from the germline V gene (reference sequence). The length of the CDR3 is 15 residues. The CDR3 region has the DNA TGTGCCAGCGGCGGGGGCGGGAAGAGCACATATACGCAGTATTTT. This encodes CASGGGGKSTYTQYF. The full variable domain, rest sourced from reference TRBV11-1 and TRBJ2-3, is EAEVAQSPRYKITEKSQAVAFWCDPISGHATLYWYRQILGQGPELLVQFQDESVVDDSQLPKDRFSAERLKGVDSTLKIQPAELGDSAMYLCASGGGGKSTYTQYFGPGTRLTVL.

A remark on this clone: Other DNA variants within this sample encode the same CDR3. This rearrangement joins TRBV10-2 to TRBJ2-3; D remains unclear. Germline CDR1 is WSHSY and CDR2 is SAAADI. With 2 bases removed from V and 0 bases from J, the gap between germline ends came to 9 bases. The CDR3 is 15 residues long. CDR3 region: CASSESPTSTDTQYF. DNA for the CDR3: TGCGCCAGCAGTGAGAGCCCGACTAGCACAGATACGCAGTATTTT.

The chain joins TRBV29-1 to TRBJ2-1, with 10 positions matching TRBD2. Per germline, CDR1 SQVTM and CDR2 ANQGSEA. This CDR3 has 13 amino acids. CDR3 residues: CGGAGGGYNEQFF. CDR3 in DNA: TGCGGCGGAGCGGGAGGGGGCTACAATGAGCAGTTCTTC.

The chain carries TRBV7-6 and TRBJ2-7; 7 bases line up with TRBD2. CDR3 length equals 13 residues. V trimming: 5 bases; J trimming: 4 bases; junction bases outside the gene matches: 5. Germline CDR1 SGHVS, CDR2 FNYEAQ. The CDR3 nucleotides read TGTGCCAGCAGCACATTAGCGGGTTACGAGCAGTACTTC. This sequence encodes CASSTLAGYEQYF.

This clone was seen once. The chain uses TRBV3-1 (or the pseudogene TRBV3-2) and TRBJ2-7; a weak D match, TRBD2 (6 bases). Trimming shortened V by 6 bases and J by 0 bases, and 12 bases separated the two germline ends. The CDR3 is 14 residues long. Germline CDR1 reads LGHDT; CDR2 reads YNNKEL (reference sequence). The CDR3 is CASRPSAASYEQYF. For the CDR3, the DNA is TGTGCCAGCAGGCCTAGCGCAGCCTCCTACGAGCAGTACTTC.

The V gene is TRBV3-1 (or the pseudogene TRBV3-2), the J gene TRBJ2-7; D gene uncertain. Germline CDR1 LGHDT, CDR2 YNNKEL (reference sequence). Trimming stripped 0 bases from V and 2 bases from J, with 8 bases between. The CDR3 runs to 14 residues. CDR3 coding DNA: TGTGCCAGCAGCCAAGACCCGTCCGCCTACGAGCAGTACTTC. As protein: CASSQDPSAYEQYF.

This chain links TRBV5-1 with TRBJ1-1; a weak D match, TRBD1 (6 bases). Trimming cost V 4 bases and J 1 base, with 11 bases left between them. The CDR3 is 14 amino acids. Per germline, CDR1 SGHRS and CDR2 YFSETQ. The CDR3 sequence is CASSATGPNTEAFF. The CDR3 DNA is TGCGCCAGCAGCGCGACAGGACCGAACACTGAAGCTTTCTTT.

The chain recombines TRBV28 with TRBJ1-1, with D maybe TRBD1 (6 bases). The CDR3 is 13 amino acids. The germline V and J ends were trimmed by 5 bases and 4 bases, with 11 bases remaining between them. CDR1 is MDHEN and CDR2 is SYDVKM in the germline V gene. CDR3 nucleotides: TGTGCCAGCAGTCACAGGGTGCGCACTGAAGCTTTCTTT. It yields the protein CASSHRVRTEAFF.

V usage is TRBV10-1 and J usage is TRBJ2-3; D is possibly TRBD1 (5 bases). The CDR3 covers 15 residues. The V and J ends lost 1 base and 5 bases respectively, with 13 bases between them. From germline, CDR1 is WNHNN and CDR2 SYGVQD (reference sequence). The chain's CDR3 is CASSEFGATKDTQYF. The CDR3 region has the DNA TGCGCCAGCAGTGAGTTTGGGGCTACCAAAGATACGCAGTATTTT.